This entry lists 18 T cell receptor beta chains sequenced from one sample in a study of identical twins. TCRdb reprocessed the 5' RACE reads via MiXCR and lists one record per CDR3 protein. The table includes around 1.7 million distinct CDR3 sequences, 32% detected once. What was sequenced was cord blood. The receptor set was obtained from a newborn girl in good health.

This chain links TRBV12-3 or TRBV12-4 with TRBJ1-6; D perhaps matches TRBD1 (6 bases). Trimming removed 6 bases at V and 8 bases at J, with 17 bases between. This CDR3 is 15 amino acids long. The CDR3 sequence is CASSRVGGGYSPLHF. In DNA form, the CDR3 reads TGTGCCAGCAGCCGCGTAGGGGGTGGGTATTCACCCCTCCACTTT.

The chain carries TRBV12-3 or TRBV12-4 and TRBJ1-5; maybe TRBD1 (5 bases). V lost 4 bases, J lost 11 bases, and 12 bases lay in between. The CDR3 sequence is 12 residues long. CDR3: CASSSQGISQHF. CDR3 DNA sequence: TGTGCCAGCAGTTCCCAGGGAATTTCCCAGCATTTT.

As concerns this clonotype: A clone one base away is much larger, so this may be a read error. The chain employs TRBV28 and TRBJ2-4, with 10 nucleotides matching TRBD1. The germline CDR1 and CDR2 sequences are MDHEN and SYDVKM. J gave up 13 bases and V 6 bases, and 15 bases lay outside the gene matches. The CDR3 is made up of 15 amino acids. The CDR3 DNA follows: TGTGCCAGCAGACTTGCGGACAGGGGGATCTACAAGCAGTACTTC. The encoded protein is CASRLADRGIYKQYF.

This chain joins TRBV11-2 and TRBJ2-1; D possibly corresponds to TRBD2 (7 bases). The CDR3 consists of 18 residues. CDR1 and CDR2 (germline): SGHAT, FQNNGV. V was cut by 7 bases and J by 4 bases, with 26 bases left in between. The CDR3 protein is CASIRIGGERRLYNEQFF. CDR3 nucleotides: TGTGCCAGCATCCGAATAGGGGGGGAAAGGAGGTTATACAATGAGCAGTTCTTC.

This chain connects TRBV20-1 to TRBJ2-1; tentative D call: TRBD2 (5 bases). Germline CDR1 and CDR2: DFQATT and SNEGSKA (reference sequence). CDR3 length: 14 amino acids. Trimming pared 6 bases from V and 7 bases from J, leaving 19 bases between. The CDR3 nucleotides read TGCAGTGCCAACCGGCGGGCCCCGGGGAATGAGCAGTTCTTC. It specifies CSANRRAPGNEQFF.

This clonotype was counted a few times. CDR3 loop: CASSLASADTDTQYF. As DNA, the CDR3 is TGTGCCAGCAGCTTAGCATCGGCCGACACAGATACGCAGTATTTT. V usage is TRBV7-2 and J usage is TRBJ2-3; D remains ambiguous. The CDR3 extends over 15 amino acids. The V gene's germline CDR1 is SGHTA and CDR2 FQGNSA. Trimming shortened V by 0 bases and J by 2 bases, and 9 bases separated the two germline ends.

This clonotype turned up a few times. The CDR3 coding sequence is TGTGCCAGCAGCTTAGTAGGGGGACAGCATGGCTACACCTTC. It is translated as CASSLVGGQHGYTF. The J gene is TRBJ1-2, the V gene TRBV7-9; 7 positions agree with TRBD1. Germline CDR1 and CDR2: SEHNR and FQNEAQ (reference sequence). There are 14 residues in the CDR3. Trimming at V came to 1 base and at J to 6 bases, leaving 5 bases not matched to a gene.

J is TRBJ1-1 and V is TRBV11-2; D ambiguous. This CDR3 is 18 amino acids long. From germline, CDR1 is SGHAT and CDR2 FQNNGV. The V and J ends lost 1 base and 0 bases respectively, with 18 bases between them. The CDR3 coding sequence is TGTGCCAGCAGCTTAGTAGAAAACATCTGGAACATGAACACTGAAGCTTTCTTT. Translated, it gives CASSLVENIWNMNTEAFF.

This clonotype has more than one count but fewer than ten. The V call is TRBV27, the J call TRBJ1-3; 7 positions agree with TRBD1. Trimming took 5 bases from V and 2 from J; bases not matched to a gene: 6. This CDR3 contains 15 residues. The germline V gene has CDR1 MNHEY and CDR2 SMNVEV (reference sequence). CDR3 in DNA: TGTGCCAGCAGTCCGACAGGGCTCCCTGGAAACACCATATATTTT. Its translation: CASSPTGLPGNTIYF.

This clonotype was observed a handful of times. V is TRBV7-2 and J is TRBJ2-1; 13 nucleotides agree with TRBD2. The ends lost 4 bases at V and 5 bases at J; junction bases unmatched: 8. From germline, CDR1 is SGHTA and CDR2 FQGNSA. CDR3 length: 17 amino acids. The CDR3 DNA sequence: TGTGCCAGCAGCTCCAACGCACTAGCGGGGGGGAACAATGAGCAGTTCTTC. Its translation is CASSSNALAGGNNEQFF. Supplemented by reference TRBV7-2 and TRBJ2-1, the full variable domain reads GAGVSQSPSNKVTEKGKDVELRCDPISGHTALYWYRQSLGQGLEFLIYFQGNSAPDKSGLPSDRFSAERTGGSVSTLTIQRTQQEDSAVYLCASSSNALAGGNNEQFFGPGTRLTVL.

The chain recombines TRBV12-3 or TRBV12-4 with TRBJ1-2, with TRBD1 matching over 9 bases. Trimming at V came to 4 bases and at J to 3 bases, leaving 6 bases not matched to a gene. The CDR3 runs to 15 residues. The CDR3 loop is CASSSWTGDDYGYTF. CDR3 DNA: TGTGCCAGCAGTTCGTGGACAGGGGACGACTATGGCTACACCTTC.

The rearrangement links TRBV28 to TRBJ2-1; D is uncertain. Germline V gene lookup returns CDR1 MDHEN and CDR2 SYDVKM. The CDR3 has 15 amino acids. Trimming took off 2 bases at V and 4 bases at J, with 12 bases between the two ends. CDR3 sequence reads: CASSLRGRVYNEQFF. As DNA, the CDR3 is TGTGCCAGCAGTTTACGTGGGCGTGTTTACAATGAGCAGTTCTTC.

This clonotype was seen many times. CDR3 nucleotides: TGTGCCAGCAGCCAAGCTCGACAGCTCTACGAGCAGTACTTC. Translation: CASSQARQLYEQYF. The V gene is TRBV3-1, the J gene TRBJ2-7; a possible D gene is TRBD1 (5 bases). The CDR3 length is 14 residues. The V gene's germline CDR1 is LGHDT and CDR2 YNNKEL (reference sequence). With 1 base removed from V and 3 bases from J, the gap between germline ends came to 10 bases.

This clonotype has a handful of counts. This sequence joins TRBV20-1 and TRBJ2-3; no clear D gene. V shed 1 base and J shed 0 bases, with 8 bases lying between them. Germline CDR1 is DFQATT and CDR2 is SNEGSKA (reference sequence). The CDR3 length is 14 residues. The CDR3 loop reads CSARAFTSTDTQYF. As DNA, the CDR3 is TGCAGTGCTAGAGCTTTTACTAGCACAGATACGCAGTATTTT.

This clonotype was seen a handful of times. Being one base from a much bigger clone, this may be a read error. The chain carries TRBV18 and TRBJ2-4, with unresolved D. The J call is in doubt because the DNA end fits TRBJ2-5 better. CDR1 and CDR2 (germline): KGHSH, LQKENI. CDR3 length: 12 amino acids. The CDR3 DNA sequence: TGTGCCAGCTCAACGCACCAAGAGACCCAGTACTTC. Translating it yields CASSTHQETQYF.

CDR3 amino acids: CASSRFPPGLAGDEQFF. The CDR3 DNA is TGTGCCAGCAGCAGATTCCCACCGGGACTAGCGGGAGATGAGCAGTTCTTC. V usage is TRBV28 and J usage is TRBJ2-1, with 14 bases fitting TRBD2. Germline CDR1 is MDHEN and CDR2 is SYDVKM. V lost 6 bases, J lost 8 bases, and 12 bases stayed unmatched. The CDR3 sequence is 17 residues long.

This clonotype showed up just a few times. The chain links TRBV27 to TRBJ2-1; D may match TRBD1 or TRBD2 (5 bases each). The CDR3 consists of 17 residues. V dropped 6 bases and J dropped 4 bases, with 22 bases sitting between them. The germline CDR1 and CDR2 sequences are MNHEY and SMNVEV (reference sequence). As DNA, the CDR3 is TGTGCCAGCAGGGCATACGAAGGGACCCCCATTTACAATGAGCAGTTCTTC. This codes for CASRAYEGTPIYNEQFF.

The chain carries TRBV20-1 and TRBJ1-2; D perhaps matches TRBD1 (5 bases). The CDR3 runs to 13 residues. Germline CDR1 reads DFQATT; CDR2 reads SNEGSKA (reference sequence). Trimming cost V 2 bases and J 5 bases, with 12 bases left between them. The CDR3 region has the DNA TGCAGTGCTAGATCAGGGAGGGAGTATGGCTACACCTTC. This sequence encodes CSARSGREYGYTF.